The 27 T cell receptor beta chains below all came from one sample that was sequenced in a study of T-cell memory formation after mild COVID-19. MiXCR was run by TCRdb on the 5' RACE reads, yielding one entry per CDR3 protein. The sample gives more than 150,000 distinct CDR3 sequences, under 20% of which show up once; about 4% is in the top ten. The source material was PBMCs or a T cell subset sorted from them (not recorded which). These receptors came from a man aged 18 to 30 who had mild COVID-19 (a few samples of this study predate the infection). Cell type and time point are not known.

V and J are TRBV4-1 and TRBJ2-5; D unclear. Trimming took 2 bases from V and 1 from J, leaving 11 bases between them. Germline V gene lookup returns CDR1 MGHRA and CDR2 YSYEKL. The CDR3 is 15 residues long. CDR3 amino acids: CASSQIGLAQETQYF. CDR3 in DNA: TGCGCCAGCAGCCAAATTGGTTTAGCCCAAGAGACCCAGTACTTC.

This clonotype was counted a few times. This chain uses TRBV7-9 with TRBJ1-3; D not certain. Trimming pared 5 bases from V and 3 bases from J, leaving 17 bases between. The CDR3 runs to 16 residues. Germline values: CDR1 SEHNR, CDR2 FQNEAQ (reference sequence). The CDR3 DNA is TGTGCCAGCAGCCTCCAGCCGGGAAAGAGTGGAAACACCATATATTTT. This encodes CASSLQPGKSGNTIYF.

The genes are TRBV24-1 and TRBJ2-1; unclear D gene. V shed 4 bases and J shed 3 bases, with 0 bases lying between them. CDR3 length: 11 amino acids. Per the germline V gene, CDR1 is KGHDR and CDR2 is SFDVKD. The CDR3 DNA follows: TGTGCCACCAGTGACTACAATGAGCAGTTCTTC. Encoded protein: CATSDYNEQFF.

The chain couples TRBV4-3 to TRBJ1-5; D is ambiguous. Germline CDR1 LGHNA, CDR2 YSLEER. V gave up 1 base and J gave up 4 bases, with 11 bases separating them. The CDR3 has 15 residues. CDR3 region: CASSQGEGRNQPQHF. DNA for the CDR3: TGCGCCAGCAGCCAAGGCGAAGGGCGTAATCAGCCCCAGCATTTT.

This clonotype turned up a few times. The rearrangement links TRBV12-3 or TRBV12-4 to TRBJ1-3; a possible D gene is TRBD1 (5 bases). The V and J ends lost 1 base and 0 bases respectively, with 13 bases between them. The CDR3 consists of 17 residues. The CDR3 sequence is CASSLGDRSDSGNTIYF. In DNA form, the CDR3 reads TGTGCCAGCAGTTTAGGTGACAGATCAGACTCTGGAAACACCATATATTTT.

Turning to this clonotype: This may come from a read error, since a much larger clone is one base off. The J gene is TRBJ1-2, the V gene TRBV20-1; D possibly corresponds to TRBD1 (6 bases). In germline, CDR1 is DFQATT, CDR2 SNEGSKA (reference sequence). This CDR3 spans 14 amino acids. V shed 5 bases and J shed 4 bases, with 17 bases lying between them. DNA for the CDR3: TGCAGTGCTGGAGTCCCAGGGGCCTCCTATGGCTACACCTTC. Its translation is CSAGVPGASYGYTF.

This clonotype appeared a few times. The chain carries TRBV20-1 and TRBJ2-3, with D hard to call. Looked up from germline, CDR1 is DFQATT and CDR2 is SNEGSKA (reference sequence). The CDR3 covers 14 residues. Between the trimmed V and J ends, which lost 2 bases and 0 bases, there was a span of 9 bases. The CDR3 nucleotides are TGCAGTGCTAGATTACTGACGAGCACAGATACGCAGTATTTT. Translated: CSARLLTSTDTQYF.

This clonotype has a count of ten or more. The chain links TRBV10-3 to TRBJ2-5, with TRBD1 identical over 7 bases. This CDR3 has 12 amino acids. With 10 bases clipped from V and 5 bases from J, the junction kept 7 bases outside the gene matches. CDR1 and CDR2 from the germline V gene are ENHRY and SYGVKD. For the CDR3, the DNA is TGTGCCACGGGACAGCCCAGGGAGACCCAGTACTTC. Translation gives CATGQPRETQYF.

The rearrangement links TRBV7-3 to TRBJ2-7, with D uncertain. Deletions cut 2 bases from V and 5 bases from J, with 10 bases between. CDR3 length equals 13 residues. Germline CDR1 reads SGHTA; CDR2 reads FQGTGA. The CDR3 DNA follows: TGTGCCAGCAGCTTAGCCCGAATTGACGAGCAGTACTTC. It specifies CASSLARIDEQYF.

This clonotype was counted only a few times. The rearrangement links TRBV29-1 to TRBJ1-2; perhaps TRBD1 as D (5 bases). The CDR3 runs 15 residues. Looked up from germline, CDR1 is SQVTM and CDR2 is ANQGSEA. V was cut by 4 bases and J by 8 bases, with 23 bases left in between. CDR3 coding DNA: TGCAGCGTTGTACCTGGGGCCGCCGGTACTGCGGGCTACACCTTC. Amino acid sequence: CSVVPGAAGTAGYTF.

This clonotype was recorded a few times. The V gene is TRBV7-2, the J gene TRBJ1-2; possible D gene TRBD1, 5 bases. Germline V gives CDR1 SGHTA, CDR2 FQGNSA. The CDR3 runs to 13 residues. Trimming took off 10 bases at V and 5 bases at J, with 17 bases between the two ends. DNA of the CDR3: TGTGCCACAGGGACGGGCAGCCCTTATGGCTACACCTTC. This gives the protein CATGTGSPYGYTF.

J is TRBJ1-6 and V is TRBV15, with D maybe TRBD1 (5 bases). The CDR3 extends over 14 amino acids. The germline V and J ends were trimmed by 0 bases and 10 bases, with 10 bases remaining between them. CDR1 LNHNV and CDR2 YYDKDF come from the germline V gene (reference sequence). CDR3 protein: CATSRDGGDSPLHF. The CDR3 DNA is TGTGCCACCAGCAGAGATGGTGGGGACTCACCCCTCCACTTT.

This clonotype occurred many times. Here the CDR3 reads CASSLNYEQYF. The CDR3 coding sequence is TGTGCCAGCAGCTTGAACTACGAGCAGTACTTC. The rearrangement links TRBV5-6 to TRBJ2-7; D ambiguous. V shed 1 base and J shed 3 bases, with 2 bases lying between them. This CDR3 spans 11 amino acids. The germline V gene has CDR1 SGHDT and CDR2 YYEEEE.

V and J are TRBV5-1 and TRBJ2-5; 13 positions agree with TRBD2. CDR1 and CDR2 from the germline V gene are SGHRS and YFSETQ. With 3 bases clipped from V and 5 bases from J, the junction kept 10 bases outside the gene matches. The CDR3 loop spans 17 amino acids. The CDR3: CASSSRTSGGVSETQYF. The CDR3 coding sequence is TGCGCCAGCAGCTCCAGGACTAGCGGGGGAGTAAGCGAGACCCAGTACTTC.

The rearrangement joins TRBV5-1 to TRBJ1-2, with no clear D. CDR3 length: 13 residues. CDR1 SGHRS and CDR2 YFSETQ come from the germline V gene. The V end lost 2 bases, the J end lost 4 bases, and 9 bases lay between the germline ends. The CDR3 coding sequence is TGCGCCAGCAGCTTCTCAGCCTCCTATGGCTACACCTTC. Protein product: CASSFSASYGYTF.

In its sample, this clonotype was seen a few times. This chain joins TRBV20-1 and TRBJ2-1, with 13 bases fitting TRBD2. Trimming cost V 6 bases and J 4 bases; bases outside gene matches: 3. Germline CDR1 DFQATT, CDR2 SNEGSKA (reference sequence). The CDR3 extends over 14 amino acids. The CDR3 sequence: CSAPGLAGYNEQFF. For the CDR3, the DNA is TGCAGTGCGCCGGGACTAGCGGGGTACAATGAGCAGTTCTTC.

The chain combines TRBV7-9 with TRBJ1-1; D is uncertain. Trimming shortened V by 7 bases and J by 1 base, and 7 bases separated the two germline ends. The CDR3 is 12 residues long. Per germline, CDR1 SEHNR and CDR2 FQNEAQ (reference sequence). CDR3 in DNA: TGTGCCAGCACCCCTCGGAACACTGAAGCTTTCTTT. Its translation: CASTPRNTEAFF.

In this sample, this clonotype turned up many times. The CDR3 here is CASSLLPWGYTF. CDR3 nucleotides: TGTGCCAGCAGCTTACTTCCTTGGGGCTACACCTTC. The chain carries TRBV7-2 and TRBJ1-2, with D unresolved. There are 12 residues in the CDR3. With 2 bases removed from V and 8 bases from J, the gap between germline ends came to 9 bases. Germline V lookup: CDR1 SGHTA, CDR2 FQGNSA.

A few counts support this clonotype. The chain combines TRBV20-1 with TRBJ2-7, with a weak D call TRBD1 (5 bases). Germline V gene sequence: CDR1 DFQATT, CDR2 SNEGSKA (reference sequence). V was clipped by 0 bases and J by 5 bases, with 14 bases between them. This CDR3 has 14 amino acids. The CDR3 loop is CSARDGKGYDEQYF. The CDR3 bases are TGCAGTGCTAGAGATGGTAAGGGGTACGACGAGCAGTACTTC.

Here the CDR3 DNA reads TGCGCCAGCAGCCGACAGGGACTGGCTGGTCAAGAGACCCAGTACTTC. Translation: CASSRQGLAGQETQYF. This chain uses TRBV4-3 with TRBJ2-5; tentative D call: TRBD1 (7 bases). This CDR3 is 16 amino acids long. V lost 4 bases to trimming and J lost 2 bases, with 17 bases between them. Germline-derived CDR1 and CDR2 are LGHNA and YSLEER.

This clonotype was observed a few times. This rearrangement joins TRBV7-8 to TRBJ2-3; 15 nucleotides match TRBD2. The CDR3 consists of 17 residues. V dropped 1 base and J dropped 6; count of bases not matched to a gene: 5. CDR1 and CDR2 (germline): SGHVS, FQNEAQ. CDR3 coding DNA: TGTGCCAGCAGCTTAGGGCGGACTAGCGGGGGGGCCGATACGCAGTATTTT. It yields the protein CASSLGRTSGGADTQYF. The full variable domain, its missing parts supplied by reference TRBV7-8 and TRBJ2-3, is GAGVSQSPRYKVAKRGQDVALRCDPISGHVSLFWYQQALGQGPEFLTYFQNEAQLDKSGLPSDRFFAERPEGSVSTLKIQRTQQEDSAVYLCASSLGRTSGGADTQYFGPGTRLTVL.

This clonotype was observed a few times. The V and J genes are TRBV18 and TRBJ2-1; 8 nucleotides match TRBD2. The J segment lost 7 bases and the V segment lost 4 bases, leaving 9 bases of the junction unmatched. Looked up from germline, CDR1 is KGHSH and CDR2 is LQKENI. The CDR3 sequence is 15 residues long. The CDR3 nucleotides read TGTGCCAGCTCACTCGGGGGGGGCGCGAATAATGAGCAGTTCTTC. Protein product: CASSLGGGANNEQFF.

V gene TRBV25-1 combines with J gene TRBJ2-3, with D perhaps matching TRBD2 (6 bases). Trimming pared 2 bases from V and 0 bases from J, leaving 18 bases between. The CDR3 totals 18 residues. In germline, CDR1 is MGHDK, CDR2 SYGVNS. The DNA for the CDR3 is TGTGCCAGCAGTGAAGGAACCGGGGGAGAATGTAGCACAGATACGCAGTATTTT. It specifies CASSEGTGGECSTDTQYF.

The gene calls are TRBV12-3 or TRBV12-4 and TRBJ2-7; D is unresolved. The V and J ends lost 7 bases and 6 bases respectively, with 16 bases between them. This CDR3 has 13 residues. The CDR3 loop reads CASTPASRTEQYF. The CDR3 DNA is TGTGCCAGCACCCCGGCCAGCCGGACCGAGCAGTACTTC.

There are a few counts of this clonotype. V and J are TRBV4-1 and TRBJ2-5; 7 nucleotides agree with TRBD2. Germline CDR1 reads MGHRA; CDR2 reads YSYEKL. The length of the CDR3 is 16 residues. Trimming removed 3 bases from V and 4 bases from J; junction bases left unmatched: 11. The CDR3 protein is CASSQFGRGIGETQYF. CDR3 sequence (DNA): TGCGCCAGCAGCCAGTTTGGGCGGGGGATAGGAGAGACCCAGTACTTC.

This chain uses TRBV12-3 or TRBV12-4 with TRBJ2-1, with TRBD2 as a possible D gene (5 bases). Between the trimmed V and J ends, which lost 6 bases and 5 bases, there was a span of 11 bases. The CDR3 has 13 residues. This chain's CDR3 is CASSRAGDNEQFF. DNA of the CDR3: TGTGCCAGCAGCCGAGCCGGGGACAATGAGCAGTTCTTC.

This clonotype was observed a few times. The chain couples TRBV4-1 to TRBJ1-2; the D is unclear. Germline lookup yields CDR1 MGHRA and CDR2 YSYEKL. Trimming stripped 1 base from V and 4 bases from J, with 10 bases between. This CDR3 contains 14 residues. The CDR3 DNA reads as TGCGCCAGCAGCCAAGCTCTTCCCGGCTATGGCTACACCTTC. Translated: CASSQALPGYGYTF.